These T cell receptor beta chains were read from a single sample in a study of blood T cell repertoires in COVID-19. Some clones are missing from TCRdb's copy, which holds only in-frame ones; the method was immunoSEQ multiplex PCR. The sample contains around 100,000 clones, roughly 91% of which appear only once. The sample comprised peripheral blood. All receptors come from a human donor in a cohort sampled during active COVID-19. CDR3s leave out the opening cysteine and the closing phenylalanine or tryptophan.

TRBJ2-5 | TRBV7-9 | ASSPGSSGRFGETQY
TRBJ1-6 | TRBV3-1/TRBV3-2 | ASRFGTENSPLH
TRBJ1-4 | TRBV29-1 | SAWDSSEKLF
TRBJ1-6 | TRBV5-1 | ASREGSDSPLH
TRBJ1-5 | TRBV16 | ASSPGRYSNQPQH
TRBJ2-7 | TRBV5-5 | ASSLGEGTFNEQY
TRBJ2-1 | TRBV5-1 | ASSQGTSAGNEQF
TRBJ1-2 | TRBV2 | ASSERGQGIFGYT
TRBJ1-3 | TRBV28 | ASSPGQGVVWSLGNTIY
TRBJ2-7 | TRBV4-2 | ASSQEQGGGYEQY
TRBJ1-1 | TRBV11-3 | ASSGTRDTEAF
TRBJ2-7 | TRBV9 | ASSVEGSGYEQY
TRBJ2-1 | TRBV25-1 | ASSPSADRGDNEQF